This is a list of T cell receptor beta chains from one sample in a study of regulatory T cells in long-lasting Graves disease. In TCRdb, the multiplex PCR reads were re-called with MiXCR into one record per CDR3 protein. The sample has 680,000 or so distinct CDR3 sequences, approximately 15% seen once. These same data were also listed under a study on T cells in Graves' hyperthyroidism and ophthalmopathy.

The specimen was peripheral blood mononuclear cells (PBMCs), collected at new diagnosis, from a patient treated with antithyroid drugs. The source is a woman younger than 45 with Graves disease. Both conserved end residues are part of each CDR3. The order of the fields is clone size, D gene, J gene, V gene, CDR3 DNA, CDR3 protein. A D gene is named only where the DNA matches it firmly. Size tells how often a clone was seen (once, few, many) or the class of an expanded clone, and some rows leave it out.

clone_size: few; d_call: TRBD1; j_call: TRBJ2-3; v_call: TRBV18; cdr3_nt: TGTGCCAGCTCAGCGACAGGGGACACAGATACGCAGTATTTT; cdr3_aa: CASSATGDTDTQYF
clone_size: many; d_call: -; j_call: TRBJ2-7; v_call: TRBV27; cdr3_nt: TGTGCCAGCAGTTCAACAGCCGGGACCAAGCAGTACTTC; cdr3_aa: CASSSTAGTKQYF
clone_size: -; d_call: TRBD1; j_call: TRBJ2-1; v_call: TRBV6-1; cdr3_nt: TGTGCCAGCAACCCGGGACAGGTGTCCCAGCAGTTCTTC; cdr3_aa: CASNPGQVSQQFF
clone_size: few; d_call: -; j_call: TRBJ2-5; v_call: TRBV3-1; cdr3_nt: TGTGCCAGCAGCCGGAGCGGGCCAAAGGAGACCCAGTACTTC; cdr3_aa: CASSRSGPKETQYF
clone_size: -; d_call: TRBD1; j_call: TRBJ1-5; v_call: TRBV6-2/TRBV6-3; cdr3_nt: TGTGCCAGCAGTGATATTGCCAGGGGGTTTAGCAATCAGCCCCAGCATTTT; cdr3_aa: CASSDIARGFSNQPQHF
clone_size: many; d_call: TRBD2; j_call: TRBJ2-7; v_call: TRBV6-2/TRBV6-3; cdr3_nt: TGTGCCACCCATACTAGCGGGACCTACGAGCAGTACTTC; cdr3_aa: CATHTSGTYEQYF
clone_size: few; d_call: TRBD1; j_call: TRBJ2-7; v_call: TRBV30; cdr3_nt: TGTGCCTGGGGGACCCCGACAGGGACCTACGAGCAGTACTTC; cdr3_aa: CAWGTPTGTYEQYF
clone_size: many; d_call: TRBD2; j_call: TRBJ2-1; v_call: TRBV28; cdr3_nt: TGTGCCAGCAGACCAACTAGCGGACTATACAATGAGCAGTTCTTC; cdr3_aa: CASRPTSGLYNEQFF
clone_size: many; d_call: TRBD1; j_call: TRBJ1-5; v_call: TRBV5-5; cdr3_nt: TGTGCCAGCAGCTTGAGACAGGGGGGAGATCAGCCCCAGCATTTT; cdr3_aa: CASSLRQGGDQPQHF
clone_size: -; d_call: -; j_call: TRBJ1-5; v_call: TRBV5-1; cdr3_nt: TGCGCCAGCAGCATTGGGACTGGGTCCGGGCCCCAGCATTTT; cdr3_aa: CASSIGTGSGPQHF
clone_size: -; d_call: -; j_call: TRBJ1-2; v_call: TRBV28; cdr3_nt: TGTGCCAGCAGTTCCCATACTGAGAGCTATGGCTACACCTTC; cdr3_aa: CASSSHTESYGYTF
clone_size: -; d_call: TRBD1; j_call: TRBJ1-4; v_call: TRBV30; cdr3_nt: TGTGCCTGGAGACGGGGGGACAGGGGTCTTGCAACTAATGAAAAACTGTTTTTT; cdr3_aa: CAWRRGDRGLATNEKLFF
clone_size: -; d_call: -; j_call: TRBJ2-7; v_call: TRBV5-6; cdr3_nt: TGTGCCAGCAGCTCACTTGGCAGGGAGGCCTACGAGCAGTACTTC; cdr3_aa: CASSSLGREAYEQYF
clone_size: many; d_call: TRBD1; j_call: TRBJ1-2; v_call: TRBV28; cdr3_nt: TGTGCCAGCAGCGCCGGGACAGGGCCCTATGGCTACACCTTC; cdr3_aa: CASSAGTGPYGYTF
clone_size: many; d_call: -; j_call: TRBJ1-2; v_call: TRBV5-1; cdr3_nt: TGTGCCAGCAGCTCCAGGACGGCCTATAATGGCTACACCTTC; cdr3_aa: CASSSRTAYNGYTF
clone_size: few; d_call: -; j_call: TRBJ2-1; v_call: TRBV7-9; cdr3_nt: TGTGCCAGCAGCTTAGCGTACGGTAGGGGACACTCCTACAATGAGCAGTTCTTC; cdr3_aa: CASSLAYGRGHSYNEQFF
clone_size: many; d_call: -; j_call: TRBJ1-1; v_call: TRBV6-1; cdr3_nt: TGTGCCAGCAGTGAAGCGCAGGGTCTTAACACTGAAGCTTTCTTT; cdr3_aa: CASSEAQGLNTEAFF
clone_size: -; d_call: -; j_call: TRBJ1-1; v_call: TRBV9; cdr3_nt: TGTGCCAGCAGCGTAGTTCCGGCCACGAACACTGAAGCTTTCTTT; cdr3_aa: CASSVVPATNTEAFF
clone_size: many; d_call: -; j_call: TRBJ2-7; v_call: TRBV7-9; cdr3_nt: TGTGCCAGCAGCTTCGTCCGAGACGGAGACTACGAGCAGTACTTC; cdr3_aa: CASSFVRDGDYEQYF
clone_size: many; d_call: -; j_call: TRBJ2-1; v_call: TRBV24-1; cdr3_nt: TGTGCCACCAGTGATCGGGGACGGGTAAACAATGAGCAGTTCTTC; cdr3_aa: CATSDRGRVNNEQFF
clone_size: many; d_call: TRBD2; j_call: TRBJ2-1; v_call: TRBV28; cdr3_nt: TGTGCCAGCAGTTTGGGGATAGGCGGGAGCCAAGAGCAGTTCTTC; cdr3_aa: CASSLGIGGSQEQFF
clone_size: -; d_call: TRBD2; j_call: TRBJ2-7; v_call: TRBV6-4; cdr3_nt: TGTGCCACTCGGACTAGCTCCTACGAGCAGTACTTC; cdr3_aa: CATRTSSYEQYF
clone_size: many; d_call: TRBD2; j_call: TRBJ2-1; v_call: TRBV28; cdr3_nt: TGTGCCAGCAGTCGAGCGGGAGATGGTTTGGATGAGCAGTTCTTC; cdr3_aa: CASSRAGDGLDEQFF
clone_size: many; d_call: -; j_call: TRBJ1-2; v_call: TRBV2; cdr3_nt: TGTGCCAGCAGACAGATGGGCGGCTACACCTTC; cdr3_aa: CASRQMGGYTF
clone_size: -; d_call: TRBD1; j_call: TRBJ2-1; v_call: TRBV24-1; cdr3_nt: TGTGCCGCCCTGGACAGGGGTCCTAACGCATACAATGAGCAGTTCTTC; cdr3_aa: CAALDRGPNAYNEQFF
clone_size: many; d_call: -; j_call: TRBJ1-5; v_call: TRBV2; cdr3_nt: TGTGCCAGCAGTGGACAGTTTAGAGGATATAGCAATCAGCCCCAGCATTTT; cdr3_aa: CASSGQFRGYSNQPQHF
clone_size: many; d_call: TRBD1; j_call: TRBJ2-3; v_call: TRBV10-3; cdr3_nt: TGTGCCATCAGAGACCTCGAGACAGGGGGAACAGATACGCAGTATTTT; cdr3_aa: CAIRDLETGGTDTQYF
clone_size: -; d_call: -; j_call: TRBJ1-2; v_call: TRBV5-1; cdr3_nt: TGCGCCAGCAGCTTGGAGCCAGGGAGGTATGGCTACACCTTC; cdr3_aa: CASSLEPGRYGYTF
clone_size: many; d_call: -; j_call: TRBJ1-5; v_call: TRBV25-1; cdr3_nt: TGTGCCAGCAGTCCCCCACAGGCGGGGAATCAGCCCCAGCATTTT; cdr3_aa: CASSPPQAGNQPQHF
clone_size: -; d_call: -; j_call: TRBJ1-1; v_call: TRBV30; cdr3_nt: TGTGCCCGTTCTACAGGACGGAACACTGAAGCTTTCTTT; cdr3_aa: CARSTGRNTEAFF
clone_size: few; d_call: TRBD1; j_call: TRBJ2-1; v_call: TRBV6-2/TRBV6-3; cdr3_nt: TGTGCCAGCAGGCGGGGACAGGGACCCTACAATGAGCAGTTCTTC; cdr3_aa: CASRRGQGPYNEQFF
clone_size: few; d_call: TRBD1; j_call: TRBJ1-1; v_call: TRBV5-1; cdr3_nt: TGCGCCAGCAGAAACGACAGGGGGTACACTGAAGCTTTCTTT; cdr3_aa: CASRNDRGYTEAFF
clone_size: few; d_call: TRBD2; j_call: TRBJ2-6; v_call: TRBV6-1; cdr3_nt: TGTGCCAGCAGTCGGGAGGGGGGAAAGGCCAACGTCCTGACTTTC; cdr3_aa: CASSREGGKANVLTF
clone_size: few; d_call: -; j_call: TRBJ2-2; v_call: TRBV20-1; cdr3_nt: TGCAGTGCCAGCCCGGACAGAATATATACGAACACCGGGGAGCTGTTTTTT; cdr3_aa: CSASPDRIYTNTGELFF
clone_size: -; d_call: -; j_call: TRBJ2-7; v_call: TRBV19; cdr3_nt: TGTGCCAGTAGTATAACTTTAGCGTCCTACGAGCAGTACTTC; cdr3_aa: CASSITLASYEQYF
clone_size: -; d_call: -; j_call: TRBJ2-1; v_call: TRBV9; cdr3_nt: TGTGCCAGCAGCCAAGGGACTTACGATGAGCAGTTCTTC; cdr3_aa: CASSQGTYDEQFF
clone_size: many; d_call: -; j_call: TRBJ1-1; v_call: TRBV5-1; cdr3_nt: TGCGCCAGCAGCTTGGTCCCAGAGGCTGAAGCTTTCTTT; cdr3_aa: CASSLVPEAEAFF
clone_size: few; d_call: -; j_call: TRBJ2-3; v_call: TRBV3-1; cdr3_nt: TGTGCCAGCAGCCAGCGAGAACCAGATACGCAGTATTTT; cdr3_aa: CASSQREPDTQYF
clone_size: many; d_call: TRBD2; j_call: TRBJ2-7; v_call: TRBV7-9; cdr3_nt: TGTGCCAGCAGCTCAGGTCTCGAGGCGGGAGGGACCCACTACGAGCAGTACTTC; cdr3_aa: CASSSGLEAGGTHYEQYF
clone_size: -; d_call: -; j_call: TRBJ2-7; v_call: TRBV19; cdr3_nt: TGTGCCAGTAAAAGGTTCAACGGCGAGCAGTACTTC; cdr3_aa: CASKRFNGEQYF
clone_size: -; d_call: TRBD2; j_call: TRBJ2-7; v_call: TRBV29-1; cdr3_nt: TGCAGCGTCAGTCTAGCGGGAGGTAGGTCCTACGAGCAGTACTTC; cdr3_aa: CSVSLAGGRSYEQYF
clone_size: many; d_call: -; j_call: TRBJ2-7; v_call: TRBV11-2; cdr3_nt: TGTGCCAGCAGCTCAGGGCCGGCCCCCGGTGGAGGTGAGCAGTACTTC; cdr3_aa: CASSSGPAPGGGEQYF
clone_size: many; d_call: -; j_call: TRBJ2-7; v_call: TRBV6-1; cdr3_nt: TGTGCCAGCAGTGAGATGGAGGAAGCCTACGAGCAGTACTTC; cdr3_aa: CASSEMEEAYEQYF
clone_size: many; d_call: -; j_call: TRBJ1-1; v_call: TRBV20-1; cdr3_nt: TGCAGTGCCGTTTCCGGTACGCACACTGAAGCTTTCTTT; cdr3_aa: CSAVSGTHTEAFF